This is a list of T cell receptor beta chains from one sample in a study of shared clonotypes between healthy human individuals. Assay used: immunoSEQ multiplex PCR; TCRdb lists only in-frame clones, some missing. The sample yields about 1.1 million clones, roughly 74% seen once. Specimen: memory CD4+ T cells from PBMCs. The receptor set was obtained from a man aged 18 to 29 in good health. Some clones in this sample may be carry-over from other donors' samples. Each CDR3 is given with its conserved first and last residue. Fields, in order: V gene, D gene, clone size, J gene, CDR3 DNA, CDR3 protein. D genes are given only for firm matches. Rows may omit the clone size; those that give it use once, few, many or a size class.

TRBV11-1	-	once	TRBJ2-1	TGTGCCAGCAGTCACGGCGAGCGGAGAACACCCCACAATGAGCAGTTCTTC	CASSHGERRTPHNEQFF
TRBV20-1	TRBD2	-	TRBJ2-5	TGCAGTGCAGCGGGAGGAGAGACCCAGTACTTC	CSAAGGETQYF
TRBV7-9	-	-	TRBJ1-1	TGTGCCAGCAGCCCTCCGGGACGAACGAACACTGAAGCTTTCTTT	CASSPPGRTNTEAFF
TRBV18	-	once	TRBJ2-3	TGTGCCAGCTCACTTAATAATCCCAGGACAGATACGCAGTATTTT	CASSLNNPRTDTQYF
TRBV2	-	-	TRBJ1-2	TGTGCCAGCAGTGATGACACCTATGGCTACACCTTC	CASSDDTYGYTF
TRBV28	-	-	TRBJ1-5	TGTGCCAGCAGGAGCCAAAGAGGGGTTCAGCCCCAGCATTTT	CASRSQRGVQPQHF
TRBV10-3	-	-	TRBJ1-4	TGTGCCATCAGCCCTGGACTCACAACTAATGAAAAACTGTTTTTT	CAISPGLTTNEKLFF
TRBV7-6	-	many	TRBJ2-2	TGTGCCAGCAGCTCCGTCCTAGTGCGAGGGTCCACCGGGGAGCTGTTTTTT	CASSSVLVRGSTGELFF
TRBV30	-	-	TRBJ2-7	TGTGCCTGGAACGGGGAGGCCTCCTACGAGCAGTACTTC	CAWNGEASYEQYF
TRBV7-2	TRBD1	-	TRBJ1-4	TGTGCCAGCAGCACTCGACAGGGGCCGGAAAAACTGTTTTTT	CASSTRQGPEKLFF
TRBV19	TRBD1	once	TRBJ2-7	TGTGCCAGTAGTACTCGTTATGGGACAGCCAACTACGAGCAGTACTTC	CASSTRYGTANYEQYF
TRBV2	-	-	TRBJ2-2	TGTGCCAGCAGTGAAAGTCACTACACCGGGGAGCTGTTTTTT	CASSESHYTGELFF
TRBV27	-	-	TRBJ1-1	TGTGCCAGCAGTACTACAGGGACGCGCAGGGCTGAAGCTTTCTTT	CASSTTGTRRAEAFF
TRBV18	TRBD2	-	TRBJ2-5	TGTGCCAGCTCACCTGGACTAGCGGGGGAAGAGACCCAGTACTTC	CASSPGLAGEETQYF
TRBV15	-	few	TRBJ2-7	TGTGCCACCAGCATTTTGCCCGGGCAGGGCGGTATATTC	CATSILPGQGGIF
TRBV20-1	-	few	TRBJ1-5	TGCAGTGCTAGTCCCAATCAGCCCCAGCATTTT	CSASPNQPQHF
TRBV6-1	-	-	TRBJ1-1	TGTGCCAGCAGTGTCGAAGGCGGCACTGAAGCTTTCTTT	CASSVEGGTEAFF
TRBV28	TRBD1	-	TRBJ2-7	TGTGCCAGCAGTTCTATAGGGACAGGGTTAGGCGAGCAGTACTTC	CASSSIGTGLGEQYF
TRBV7-6	TRBD1	-	TRBJ1-2	TGTGCCAGCAGCTTAGGGCCAGGGGGTGGCTACACCTTC	CASSLGPGGGYTF
TRBV6-6	-	-	TRBJ2-1	TGTGCCAGCAGCCTAGGGGGGTCCAACAATGAGCAGTTCTTC	CASSLGGSNNEQFF
TRBV12-5	-	few	TRBJ1-1	TGTGCTAGTGGTTTGGCAGCTAACACTGAAGCTTTCTTT	CASGLAANTEAFF
TRBV6-5	-	-	TRBJ2-5	TGTGCCAGCACAGGGACCTCTGAGACCCAGTACTTC	CASTGTSETQYF
TRBV4-1	TRBD2	-	TRBJ2-7	TGCGCCAGCAGCCAAGGGACTAGCGGGAGTCTTTACGAGCAGTACTTC	CASSQGTSGSLYEQYF
TRBV19	-	-	TRBJ1-2	TGTGCCAGTAGATCGACCGAGGCTGCAGCTAACTATGGCTACACCTTC	CASRSTEAAANYGYTF
TRBV5-1	TRBD1	-	TRBJ2-3	TGCGCCAGCAGTCAGGGACAGGGGGCGGATACGCAGTATTTT	CASSQGQGADTQYF
TRBV5-6	TRBD1	-	TRBJ1-2	TGTGCCAGCAGCTCTCGACAGGGGAGAGGCTACACCTTC	CASSSRQGRGYTF
TRBV10-2	TRBD2	-	TRBJ2-5	TGCGCCAGCAGACTAACTAGCGGGAGCGGGGAGACCCAGTACTTC	CASRLTSGSGETQYF
TRBV5-1	-	-	TRBJ2-2	TGCGCCAGCAGCTCCATGGGCGCCACCGGGGAGCTGTTTTTT	CASSSMGATGELFF
TRBV19	TRBD2	-	TRBJ2-5	TGTGCCAGTAGTATTGGCCCTAGCGGGAGGGCCATAGCACAGACCCAGTACTTC	CASSIGPSGRAIAQTQYF
TRBV28	TRBD1	-	TRBJ1-6	TGTGCCAGCAGTTGGACAGGGGGCAACTCACCCCTCCACTTT	CASSWTGGNSPLHF
TRBV5-1	-	-	TRBJ1-6	TGCGCCAGCAGCTTCACAGGCCTATCACCCCTCCACTTT	CASSFTGLSPLHF
TRBV2	TRBD1	-	TRBJ2-7	TGTGCCAGCAGTGACCAGGGGGAATCCTACGAGCAGTACTTC	CASSDQGESYEQYF
TRBV28	TRBD1	-	TRBJ1-5	TGTGCCAGCAGTTTTACCCAGGGGGCTGTTCAGCCCCAGCATTTT	CASSFTQGAVQPQHF
TRBV4-3	TRBD1	-	TRBJ2-3	TGCGCCAGCAGCCAAGGGACAGGGACAGATACGCAGTATTTT	CASSQGTGTDTQYF
TRBV7-3	-	-	TRBJ1-1	TGTGCCAGCAGCTTAACGGCCCAAAACACTGAAGCTTTCTTT	CASSLTAQNTEAFF
TRBV29-1	-	-	TRBJ2-5	TGCAGCGTTGGCCGTGGCGGAGAGACCCAGTACTTC	CSVGRGGETQYF
TRBV4-2	-	-	TRBJ2-1	TGTGCCAGCAGCCAAGATCACAGCTTCTACAATGAGCAGTTCTTC	CASSQDHSFYNEQFF
TRBV6-6	TRBD2	-	TRBJ2-5	TGTGCCAGACAATCAAGGGGACTAGCGGGAGAACAGACCCAGTACTTC	CARQSRGLAGEQTQYF
TRBV12-5	TRBD1	-	TRBJ1-2	TGTGCTAGTGGTTTGTACGGGACAGGGGATTATGGCTACACCTTC	CASGLYGTGDYGYTF
TRBV28	-	few	TRBJ1-2	TGTGCCAGCAGTTTGACTGCCTATGGCTACACCTTC	CASSLTAYGYTF
TRBV21-1	-	-	TRBJ1-1	TGTGCGCGCGGGGTTTATGAAGGTGAAGCTTTCTTT	CARGVYEGEAFF
TRBV4-1	-	-	TRBJ1-5	TGCGCCAGCAGCCTAACCTCGGGAGGCAATCAGCCCCAGCATTTT	CASSLTSGGNQPQHF
TRBV19	-	-	TRBJ1-3	TGTGCCAGTACCTTTTCGTGGATCTCCGGAAACACCATATATTTT	CASTFSWISGNTIYF
TRBV6-4	-	-	TRBJ1-1	TGTGCCAGCAGTGTTGTGGAATGCTACACTGAAGCTTTCTTT	CASSVVECYTEAFF
TRBV18	-	once	TRBJ2-2	TGTGCCAGCTCACCGGGGGGGACACAATCGACCGGGGAGCTGTTTTTT	CASSPGGTQSTGELFF
TRBV27	-	few	TRBJ2-6	TGTGCCAGCAGTCCCCGGACACCAGGAGCCTCTGGGGCCAACGTCCTGACTTTC	CASSPRTPGASGANVLTF
TRBV28	-	-	TRBJ2-6	TGTGCCAGCAGTACCAACAGGGCTGGGGCCAACGTCCTGACTTTC	CASSTNRAGANVLTF
TRBV5-1	-	-	TRBJ2-7	TGCGCCAGCAGCGAGAACTTGGGCAGTGAGGGGGAGCAGTACTTC	CASSENLGSEGEQYF
TRBV19	-	-	TRBJ1-1	TGTGCCAGTAGTATCCCCTCGGAGGCTGAAGCTTTCTTT	CASSIPSEAEAFF
TRBV7-9	-	once	TRBJ2-3	TGTGCCAGCAGCAACCGGGCCGTCACAGATACGCAGTATTTT	CASSNRAVTDTQYF
TRBV7-3	TRBD1	-	TRBJ2-3	TGTGCCAGCAGATCCCAGGGGGACGGCACAGATACGCAGTATTTT	CASRSQGDGTDTQYF
TRBV2	-	once	TRBJ1-1	TGTGCCAGCAGGCCGACACCGAACACTGAAGCTTTCTTT	CASRPTPNTEAFF
TRBV28	-	-	TRBJ2-7	TGTGCCAGCAGCCGGGCCAATCCTTACGAGCAGTACTTC	CASSRANPYEQYF